This note documents a single T cell receptor beta chain sequence. The germline V gene has CDR1 MNHEY and CDR2 SVGAGI. The CDR3 is 14 residues long. The ends lost 6 bases at V and 1 base at J; junction bases unmatched: 3. In the study's own analysis: Reference gene primer amplification gave nucleated cell count estimates. Produced via immunoSEQ multiplex PCR; TCRdb's table is partial and in-frame only. Clonal size and the V and J genes are those of that table, whereas D and trimming came from the DNA. The sample has a few hundred thousand clones, approximately 89% seen once. The source of the sample is a study of blood T cell repertoires in COVID-19. Study summary: COVID-19 samples, acute and convalescent, were from the United States, Italy and Spain.

The chain carries TRBV6-5 and TRBJ2-7; 10 nucleotides line up with TRBD1. This clonotype was obtained from a woman aged 30 to 39 who had recovered from COVID-19. Specimen: peripheral blood. The CDR3 sequence: CASSGQGGSYEQYF. The CDR3 nucleotides read TGTGCCAGCAGCGGACAGGGGGGATCCTACGAGCAGTACTTC.